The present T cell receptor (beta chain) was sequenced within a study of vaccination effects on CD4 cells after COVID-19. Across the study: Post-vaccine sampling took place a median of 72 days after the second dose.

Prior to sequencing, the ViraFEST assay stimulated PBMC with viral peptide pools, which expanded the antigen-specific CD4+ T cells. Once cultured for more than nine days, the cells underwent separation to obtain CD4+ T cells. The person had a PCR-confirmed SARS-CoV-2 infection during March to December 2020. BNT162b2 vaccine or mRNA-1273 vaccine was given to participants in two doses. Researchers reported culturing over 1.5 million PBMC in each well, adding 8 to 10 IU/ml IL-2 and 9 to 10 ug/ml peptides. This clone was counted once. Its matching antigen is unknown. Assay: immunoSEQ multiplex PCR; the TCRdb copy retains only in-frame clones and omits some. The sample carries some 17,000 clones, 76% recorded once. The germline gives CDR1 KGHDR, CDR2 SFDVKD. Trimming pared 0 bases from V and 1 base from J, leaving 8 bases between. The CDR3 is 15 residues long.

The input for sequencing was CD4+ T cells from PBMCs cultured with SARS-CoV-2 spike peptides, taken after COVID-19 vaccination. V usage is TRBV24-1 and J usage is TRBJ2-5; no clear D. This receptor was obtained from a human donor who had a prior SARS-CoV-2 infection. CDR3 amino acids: CATSDLGSSQETQYF. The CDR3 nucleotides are TGTGCCACCAGTGATTTGGGCAGCAGCCAAGAGACCCAGTACTTC.